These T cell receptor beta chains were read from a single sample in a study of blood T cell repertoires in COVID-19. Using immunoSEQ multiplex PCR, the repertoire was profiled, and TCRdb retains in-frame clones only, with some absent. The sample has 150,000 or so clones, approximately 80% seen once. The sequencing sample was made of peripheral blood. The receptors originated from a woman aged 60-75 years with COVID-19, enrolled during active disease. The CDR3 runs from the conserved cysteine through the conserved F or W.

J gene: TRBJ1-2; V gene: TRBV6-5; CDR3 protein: CASSYGQGKSNGYTF
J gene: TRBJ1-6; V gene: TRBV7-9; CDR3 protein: CASSSDNQHSPLHF
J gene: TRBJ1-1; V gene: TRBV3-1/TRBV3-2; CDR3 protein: CASSQDLAVPGEAFF
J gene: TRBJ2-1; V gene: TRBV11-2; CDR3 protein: CASSSYGLAGGNEQFF
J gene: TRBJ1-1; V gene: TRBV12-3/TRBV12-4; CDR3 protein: CASSLQMNTEAFF
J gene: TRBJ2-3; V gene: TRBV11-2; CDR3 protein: CASSFSGGFTDTQYF
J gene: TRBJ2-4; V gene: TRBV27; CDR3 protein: CASSSFLTSGVAKNIQYF
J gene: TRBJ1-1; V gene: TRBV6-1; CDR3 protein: CAGSEKGQGLTEAFF
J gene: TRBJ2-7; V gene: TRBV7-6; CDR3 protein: CASSLNWDNSYEQYF
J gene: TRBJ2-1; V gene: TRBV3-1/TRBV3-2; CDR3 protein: CASSPPEWGRNEQFF
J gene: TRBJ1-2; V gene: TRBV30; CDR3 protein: CAWSVQGARGYTF
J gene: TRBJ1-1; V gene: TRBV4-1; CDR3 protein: CASSQGLQGGHMNTEAFF
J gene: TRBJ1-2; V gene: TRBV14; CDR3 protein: CASSQSQAGGYTF
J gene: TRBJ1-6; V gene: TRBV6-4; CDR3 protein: CASSDSHRGTSPLHF
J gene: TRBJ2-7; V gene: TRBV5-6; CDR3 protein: CASSRAGYEQYF
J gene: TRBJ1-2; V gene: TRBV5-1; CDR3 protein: CASSPDSNYGYTF
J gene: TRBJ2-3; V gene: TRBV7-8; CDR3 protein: CASSLGGGPNSLRSTDTQYF
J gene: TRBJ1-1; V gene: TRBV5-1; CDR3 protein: CASSSRTGVFTEAFF
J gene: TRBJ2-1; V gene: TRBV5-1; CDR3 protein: CASKVAGGSYNEQFF
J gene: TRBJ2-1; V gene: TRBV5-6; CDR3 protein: CASAPAPGPNEQFF
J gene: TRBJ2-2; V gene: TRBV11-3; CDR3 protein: CASSFGTGAGELFF
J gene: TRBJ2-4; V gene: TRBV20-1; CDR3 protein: CSASKGDIQYF
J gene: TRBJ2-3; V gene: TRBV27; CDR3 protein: CASSLRAGATDTQYF
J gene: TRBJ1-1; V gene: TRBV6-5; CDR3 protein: CASSYWQNTEAFF
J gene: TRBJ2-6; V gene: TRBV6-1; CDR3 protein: CASSALRDSGANVLTF
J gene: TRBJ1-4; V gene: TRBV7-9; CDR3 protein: CASSPTGMVGEKLFF
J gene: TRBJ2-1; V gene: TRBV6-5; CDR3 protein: CASRPGQGWYEQFF
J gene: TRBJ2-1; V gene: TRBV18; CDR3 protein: CASSPPPRTGELSSYNEQFF
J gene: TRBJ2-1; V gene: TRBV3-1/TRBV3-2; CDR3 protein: CASSQQSYNEQFF
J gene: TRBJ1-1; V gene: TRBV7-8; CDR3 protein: CASSLSGEFRAFF
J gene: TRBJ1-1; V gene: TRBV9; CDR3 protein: CASSGQGSREANTEAFF
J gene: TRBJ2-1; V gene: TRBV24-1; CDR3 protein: CATSEAGNNEQFF
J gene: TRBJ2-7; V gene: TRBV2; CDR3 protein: CASNPAGDLGEQYF
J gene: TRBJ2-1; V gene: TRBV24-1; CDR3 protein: CATSDLQWGGGEQFF
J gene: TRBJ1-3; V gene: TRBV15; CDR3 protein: CATSLEGQGRNTIYF
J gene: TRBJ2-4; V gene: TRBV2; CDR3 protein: CASSEWAGLSKNIQYF
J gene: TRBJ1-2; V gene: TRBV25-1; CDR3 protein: CASSPGTRGITF
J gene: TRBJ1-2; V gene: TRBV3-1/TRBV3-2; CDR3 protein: CASSLGGYGYTF
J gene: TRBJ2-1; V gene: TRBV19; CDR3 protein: CASRTELSSYNEQFF
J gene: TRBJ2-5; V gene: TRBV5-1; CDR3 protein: CASSLVRGRRDLVETQYF
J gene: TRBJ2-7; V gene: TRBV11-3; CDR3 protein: CASSSTQDTEQYF
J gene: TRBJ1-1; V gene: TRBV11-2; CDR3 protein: CASSLDGTQAKAFF
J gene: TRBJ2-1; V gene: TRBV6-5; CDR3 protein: CASSYSSTGANNEQFF
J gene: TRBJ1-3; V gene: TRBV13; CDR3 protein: CASSLGQGLSGNTIYF
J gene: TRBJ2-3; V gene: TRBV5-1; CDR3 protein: CASSRDRALNTQYF
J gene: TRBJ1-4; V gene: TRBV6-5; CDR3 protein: CASSFAGTGYEKLFF
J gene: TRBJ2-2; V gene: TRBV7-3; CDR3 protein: CASSLTSSGRSTGELFF
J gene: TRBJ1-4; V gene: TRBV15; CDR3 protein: CATSRGRQGGEKLFF
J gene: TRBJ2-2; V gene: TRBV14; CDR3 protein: CASSQAHQITGELFF